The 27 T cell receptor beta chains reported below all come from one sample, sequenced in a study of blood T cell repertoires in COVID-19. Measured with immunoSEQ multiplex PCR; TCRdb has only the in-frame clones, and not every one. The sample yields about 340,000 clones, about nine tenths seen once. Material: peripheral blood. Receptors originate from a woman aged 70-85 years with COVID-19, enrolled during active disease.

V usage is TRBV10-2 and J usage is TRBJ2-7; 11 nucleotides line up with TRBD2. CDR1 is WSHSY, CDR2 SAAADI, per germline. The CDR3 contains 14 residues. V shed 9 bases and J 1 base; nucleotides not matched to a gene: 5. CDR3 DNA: TGCGCCAGTACGCTAGCGGGGGGATCCTACGAGCAGTACTTC. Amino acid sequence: CASTLAGGSYEQYF.

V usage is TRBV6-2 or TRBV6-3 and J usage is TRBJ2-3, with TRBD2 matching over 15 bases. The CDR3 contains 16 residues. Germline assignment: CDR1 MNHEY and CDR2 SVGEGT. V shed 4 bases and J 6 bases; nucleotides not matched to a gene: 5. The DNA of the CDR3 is TGTGCCAGCAGTTCAGGACTAGCGGGGGGGCAGGATACGCAGTATTTT. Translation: CASSSGLAGGQDTQYF.

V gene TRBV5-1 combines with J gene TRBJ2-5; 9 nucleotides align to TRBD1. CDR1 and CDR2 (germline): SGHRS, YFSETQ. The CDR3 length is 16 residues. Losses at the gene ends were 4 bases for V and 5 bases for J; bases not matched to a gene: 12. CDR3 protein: CASSGTGTGPGETQYF. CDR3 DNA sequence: TGCGCCAGCAGCGGTACTGGGACAGGGCCGGGGGAGACCCAGTACTTC.

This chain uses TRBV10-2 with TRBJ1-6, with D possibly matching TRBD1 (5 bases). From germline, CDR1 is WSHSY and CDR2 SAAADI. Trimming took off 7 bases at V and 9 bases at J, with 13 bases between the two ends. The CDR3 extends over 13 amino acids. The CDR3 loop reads CASIGGSSSPLHF. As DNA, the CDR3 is TGCGCCAGCATCGGGGGATCGAGTTCACCCCTCCACTTT.

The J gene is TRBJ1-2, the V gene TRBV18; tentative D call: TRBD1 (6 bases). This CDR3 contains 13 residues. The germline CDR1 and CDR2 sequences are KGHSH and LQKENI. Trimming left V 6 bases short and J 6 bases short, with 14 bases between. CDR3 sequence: CASSPGQLDGYTF. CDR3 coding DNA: TGTGCCAGCTCCCCGGGACAACTTGATGGCTACACCTTC.

The CDR3 loop is CASSLAKGGANTQYF. CDR3 bases: TGTGCCAGCAGCTTAGCGAAAGGGGGGGCTAATACGCAGTATTTT. The chain joins TRBV7-2 to TRBJ2-3; perhaps TRBD2 as D (7 bases). This CDR3 is built from 15 residues. CDR1 is SGHTA and CDR2 is FQGNSA in the germline V gene. Trimming left V 0 bases short and J 7 bases short, with 14 bases between.

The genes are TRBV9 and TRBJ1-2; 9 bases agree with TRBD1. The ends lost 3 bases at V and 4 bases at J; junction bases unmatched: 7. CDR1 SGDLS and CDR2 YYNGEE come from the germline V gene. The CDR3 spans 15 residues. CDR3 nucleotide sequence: TGTGCCAGCAGCGGCAACAGGGGGCGCGGCTATGGCTACACCTTC. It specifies CASSGNRGRGYGYTF.

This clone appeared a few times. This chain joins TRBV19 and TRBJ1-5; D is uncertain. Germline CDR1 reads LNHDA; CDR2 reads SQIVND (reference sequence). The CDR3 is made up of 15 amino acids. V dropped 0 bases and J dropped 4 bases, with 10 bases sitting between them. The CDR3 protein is CASSIDGRGNQPQHF. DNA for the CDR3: TGTGCCAGTAGTATAGATGGGAGAGGAAATCAGCCCCAGCATTTT.

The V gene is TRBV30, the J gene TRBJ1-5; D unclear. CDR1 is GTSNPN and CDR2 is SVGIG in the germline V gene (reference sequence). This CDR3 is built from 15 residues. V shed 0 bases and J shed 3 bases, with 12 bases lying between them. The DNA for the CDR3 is TGTGCCTGGAGTGTAGACGGAGGCGACAATCAGCCCCAGCATTTT. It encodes CAWSVDGGDNQPQHF. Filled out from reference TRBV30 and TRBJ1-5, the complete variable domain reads SQTIHQWPATLVQPVGSPLSLECTVEGTSNPNLYWYRQAAGRGLQLLFYSVGIGQISSEVPQNLSASRPQDRQFILSSKKLLLSDSGFYLCAWSVDGGDNQPQHFGDGTRLSIL.

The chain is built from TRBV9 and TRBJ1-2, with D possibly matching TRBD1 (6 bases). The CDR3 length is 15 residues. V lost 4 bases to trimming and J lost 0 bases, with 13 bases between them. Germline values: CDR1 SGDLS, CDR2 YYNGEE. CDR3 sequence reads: CASSRRDTSNYGYTF. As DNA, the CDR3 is TGTGCCAGCAGCAGACGGGACACCTCTAACTATGGCTACACCTTC.

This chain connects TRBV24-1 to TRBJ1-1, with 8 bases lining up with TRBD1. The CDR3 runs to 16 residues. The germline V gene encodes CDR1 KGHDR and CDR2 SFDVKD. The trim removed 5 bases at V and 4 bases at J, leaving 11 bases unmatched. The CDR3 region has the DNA TGTGCCACCAGTGGCATGACAGGGGAAAAGGGCACTGAAGCTTTCTTT. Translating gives CATSGMTGEKGTEAFF.

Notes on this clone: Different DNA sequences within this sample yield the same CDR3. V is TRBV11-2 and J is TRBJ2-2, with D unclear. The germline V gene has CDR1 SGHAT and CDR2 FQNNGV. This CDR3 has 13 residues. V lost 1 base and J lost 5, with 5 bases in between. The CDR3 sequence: CASSLAGTGELFF. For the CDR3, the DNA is TGTGCCAGCAGCTTAGCAGGTACCGGGGAGCTGTTTTTT.

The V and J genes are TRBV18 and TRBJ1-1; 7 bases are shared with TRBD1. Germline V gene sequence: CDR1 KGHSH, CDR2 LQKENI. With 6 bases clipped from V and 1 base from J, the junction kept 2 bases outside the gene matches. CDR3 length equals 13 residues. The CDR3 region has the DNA TGTGCCAGCTCGCAGGGGGGGAACACTGAAGCTTTCTTT. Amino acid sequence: CASSQGGNTEAFF. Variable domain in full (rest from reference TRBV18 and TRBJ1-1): NAGVMQNPRHLVRRRGQEARLRCSPMKGHSHVYWYRQLPEEGLKFMVYLQKENIIDESGMPKERFSAEFPKEGPSILRIQQVVRGDSAAYFCASSQGGNTEAFFGQGTRLTVV.

CDR3: CASSDPTSGGADTGELFF. The CDR3 DNA follows: TGTGCCAGCAGCGACCCAACTAGCGGGGGGGCTGACACCGGGGAGCTGTTTTTT. The chain carries TRBV9 and TRBJ2-2; TRBD2 aligns across 13 bases. This CDR3 region has 18 residues. Germline V gene data show CDR1 as SGDLS and CDR2 as YYNGEE. Unmatched junction bases numbered 8, after V lost 3 bases and J lost 3 bases.

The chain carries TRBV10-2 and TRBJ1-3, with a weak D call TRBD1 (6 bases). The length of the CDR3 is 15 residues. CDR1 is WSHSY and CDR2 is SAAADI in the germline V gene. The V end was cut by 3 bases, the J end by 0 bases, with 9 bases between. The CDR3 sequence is CASSDQGYSGNTIYF. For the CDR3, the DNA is TGCGCCAGCAGTGACCAGGGGTACTCTGGAAACACCATATATTTT.

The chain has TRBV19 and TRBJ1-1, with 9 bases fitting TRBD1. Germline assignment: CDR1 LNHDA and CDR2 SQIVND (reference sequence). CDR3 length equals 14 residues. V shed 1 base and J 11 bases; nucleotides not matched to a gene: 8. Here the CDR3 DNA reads TGTGCCAGTAGTATAGTCCTACAGGGGGCTAAGGCTTTCTTT. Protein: CASSIVLQGAKAFF.

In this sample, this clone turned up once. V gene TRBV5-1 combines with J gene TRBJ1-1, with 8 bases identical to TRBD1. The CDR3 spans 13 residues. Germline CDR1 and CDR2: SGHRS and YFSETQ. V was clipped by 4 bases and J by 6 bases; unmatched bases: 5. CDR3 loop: CASSTGGTSEAFF. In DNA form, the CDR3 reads TGCGCCAGCAGCACAGGGGGGACCTCTGAAGCTTTCTTT.

This CDR3 is CASTEGLGTEAFF. DNA for the CDR3: TGTGCCAGTACCGAGGGACTGGGGACTGAAGCTTTCTTT. V gene TRBV19 combines with J gene TRBJ1-1; D is possibly TRBD1 (5 bases). The CDR3 extends over 13 amino acids. Germline values: CDR1 LNHDA, CDR2 SQIVND (reference sequence). V lost 7 bases, J lost 5 bases, and 14 bases lay in between.

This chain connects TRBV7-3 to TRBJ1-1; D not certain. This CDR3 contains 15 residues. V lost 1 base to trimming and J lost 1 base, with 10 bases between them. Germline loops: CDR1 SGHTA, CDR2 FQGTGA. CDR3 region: CASSLSGGGNTEAFF. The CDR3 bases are TGTGCCAGCAGCTTAAGTGGAGGAGGGAACACTGAAGCTTTCTTT.

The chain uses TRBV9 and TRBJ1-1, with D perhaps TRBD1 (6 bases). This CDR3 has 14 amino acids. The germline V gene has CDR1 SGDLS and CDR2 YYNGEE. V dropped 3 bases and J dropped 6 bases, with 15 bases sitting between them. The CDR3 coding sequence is TGTGCCAGCAGCGAGGGGGATGAGTACGCTGAAGCTTTCTTT. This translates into CASSEGDEYAEAFF. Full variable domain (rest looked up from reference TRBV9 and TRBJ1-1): DSGVTQTPKHLITATGQRVTLRCSPRSGDLSVYWYQQSLDQGLQFLIQYYNGEERAKGNILERFSAQQFPDLHSELNLSSLELGDSALYFCASSEGDEYAEAFFGQGTRLTVV.

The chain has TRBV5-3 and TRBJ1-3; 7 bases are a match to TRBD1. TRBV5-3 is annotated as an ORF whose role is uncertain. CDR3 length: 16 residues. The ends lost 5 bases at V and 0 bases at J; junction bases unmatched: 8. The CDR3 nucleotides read TGTGCCAGAAGGACCGGGACAGTAAACTCTGGAAACACCATATATTTT. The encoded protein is CARRTGTVNSGNTIYF.

CDR3 nucleotides: TGTGCCAGCAGTTTATCTAGCGGGGGAACCAATGAGCAGTTCTTC. It translates to CASSLSSGGTNEQFF. The V gene is TRBV28, the J gene TRBJ2-1, with 10 bases aligning to TRBD2. The V segment lost 1 base and the J segment 6 bases; nucleotides outside the gene matches: 3. Germline CDR1 reads MDHEN; CDR2 reads SYDVKM. The CDR3 is 15 residues long.

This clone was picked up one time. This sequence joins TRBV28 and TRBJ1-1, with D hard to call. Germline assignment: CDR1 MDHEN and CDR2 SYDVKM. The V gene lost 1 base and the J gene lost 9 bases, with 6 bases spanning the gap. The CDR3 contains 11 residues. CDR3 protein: CASSLSPKAFF. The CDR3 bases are TGTGCCAGCAGTTTATCCCCTAAAGCTTTCTTT.

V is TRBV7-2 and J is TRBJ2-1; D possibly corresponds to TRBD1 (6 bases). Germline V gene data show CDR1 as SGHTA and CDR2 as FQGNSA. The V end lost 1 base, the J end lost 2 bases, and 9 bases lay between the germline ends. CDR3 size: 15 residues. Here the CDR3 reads CASSLGDKAYNEQFF. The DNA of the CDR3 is TGTGCCAGCAGCTTAGGGGACAAGGCCTACAATGAGCAGTTCTTC.

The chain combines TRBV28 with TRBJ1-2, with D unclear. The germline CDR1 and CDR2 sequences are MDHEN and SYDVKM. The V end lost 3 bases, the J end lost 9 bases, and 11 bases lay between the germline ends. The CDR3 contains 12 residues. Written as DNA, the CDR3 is TGTGCCAGCAGTTTCCAGGAAAGGAGCTACACCTTC. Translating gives CASSFQERSYTF.

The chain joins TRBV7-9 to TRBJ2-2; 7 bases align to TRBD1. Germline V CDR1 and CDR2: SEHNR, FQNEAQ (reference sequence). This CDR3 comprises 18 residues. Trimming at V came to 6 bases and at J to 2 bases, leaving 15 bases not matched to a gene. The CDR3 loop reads CASRRTHLRGFNTGELFF. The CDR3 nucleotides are TGTGCCAGCAGGCGTACGCACCTCAGGGGGTTTAACACCGGGGAGCTGTTTTTT.

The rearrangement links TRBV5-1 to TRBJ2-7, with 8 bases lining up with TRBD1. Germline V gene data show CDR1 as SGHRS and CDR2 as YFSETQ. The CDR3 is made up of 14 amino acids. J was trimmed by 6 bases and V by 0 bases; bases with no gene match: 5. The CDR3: CASSLGTGNGEQYF. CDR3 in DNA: TGCGCCAGCAGCTTGGGGACAGGGAACGGCGAGCAGTACTTC.